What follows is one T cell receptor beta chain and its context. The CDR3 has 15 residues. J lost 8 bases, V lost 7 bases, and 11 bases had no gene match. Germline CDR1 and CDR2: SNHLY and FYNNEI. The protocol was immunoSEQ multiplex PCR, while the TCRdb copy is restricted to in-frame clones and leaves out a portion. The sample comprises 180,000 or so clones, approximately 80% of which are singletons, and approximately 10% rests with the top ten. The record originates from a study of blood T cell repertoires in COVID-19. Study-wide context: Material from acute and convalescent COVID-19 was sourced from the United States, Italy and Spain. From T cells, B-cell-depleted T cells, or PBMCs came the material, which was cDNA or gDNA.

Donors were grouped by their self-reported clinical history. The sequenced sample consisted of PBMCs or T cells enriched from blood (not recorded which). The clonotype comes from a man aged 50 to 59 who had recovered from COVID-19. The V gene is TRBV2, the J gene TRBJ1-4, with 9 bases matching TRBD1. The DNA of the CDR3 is TGTGCCAGCAACCCTATCCGGGACAGGGAAGAAAAACTGTTTTTT. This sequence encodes CASNPIRDREEKLFF.